The clone carrying this T cell receptor beta chain was observed a few times. Its matching antigen is unknown. This specimen belongs to a study of beta chain features in type 1 diabetes. This CDR3 spans 16 amino acids. The V end was cut by 5 bases, the J end by 5 bases, with 21 bases between. Per germline, CDR1 SEHNR and CDR2 FQNEAQ (reference sequence). Reverse transcription of all isolated RNA meant that expressed TCRB transcripts were sequenced. Some clones are missing from TCRdb's copy, which holds only in-frame ones; the method was immunoSEQ multiplex PCR. The top ten clones hold more than 0.1% of a sample with about 650,000 clones, around 12% of them seen once. Study-level points and caveats: The study found moderately but significantly shorter TCRB CDR3s in all four CD4+ subsets of Type 1 diabetes patients.

This sequence joins TRBV7-9 and TRBJ2-5, with TRBD1 as a possible D gene (5 bases). What was sequenced was naive CD4+ T cells from blood. The TCR sequence derives from a man aged 30 to 39 with type 1 diabetes. The CDR3 region has the DNA TGTGCCAGCAGCCCGGCCCTGTGGGGTAACAGGGAGACCCAGTACTTC. The encoded protein is CASSPALWGNRETQYF.